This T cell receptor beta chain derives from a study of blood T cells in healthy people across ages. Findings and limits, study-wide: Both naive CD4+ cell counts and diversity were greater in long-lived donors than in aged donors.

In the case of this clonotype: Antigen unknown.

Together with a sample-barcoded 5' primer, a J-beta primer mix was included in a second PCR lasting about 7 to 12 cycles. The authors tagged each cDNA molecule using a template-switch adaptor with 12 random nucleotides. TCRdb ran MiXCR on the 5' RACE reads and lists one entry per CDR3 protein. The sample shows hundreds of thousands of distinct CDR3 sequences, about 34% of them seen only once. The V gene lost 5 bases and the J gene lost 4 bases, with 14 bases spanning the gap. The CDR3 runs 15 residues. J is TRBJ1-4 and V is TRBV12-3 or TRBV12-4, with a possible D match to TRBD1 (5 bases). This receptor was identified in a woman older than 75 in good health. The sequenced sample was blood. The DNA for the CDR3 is TGTGCCAGCAGTACTCAGGGAAGGAATAATGAAAAACTGTTTTTT. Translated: CASSTQGRNNEKLFF.